Following are 10 T cell receptor beta chains from one sample sequenced in a study of blood T cell repertoires in COVID-19. Profiling relied on immunoSEQ multiplex PCR, and the TCRdb table lists in-frame clones only, not all of them. The repertoire holds roughly 220,000 clones, with about nine tenths as singletons. The sample consisted of peripheral blood. All receptors derive from a man of 80 years or more with acute or convalescent COVID-19.

This chain links TRBV4-1 with TRBJ2-1; a possible D gene is TRBD2 (5 bases). This CDR3 is 16 amino acids long. Germline assignment: CDR1 MGHRA and CDR2 YSYEKL. Deletions cut 1 base from V and 9 bases from J, with 19 bases between. CDR3 coding DNA: TGCGCCAGCAGCCAAGTGGCTCAGGAGCGGAAGGGTGAGCAGTTCTTC. Its translation is CASSQVAQERKGEQFF.

This clone has just a few counts. This chain links TRBV6-4 with TRBJ1-5, with D possibly matching TRBD1 (5 bases). Germline V CDR1 and CDR2: MRHNA, SNTAGT. The V end lost 10 bases, the J end lost 2 bases, and 21 bases lay between the germline ends. The CDR3 loop spans 16 amino acids. DNA for the CDR3: TGTGCCATTAACCCAGTAGGGGCCGGTGGCAATCAGCCCCAGCATTTT. Its protein product is CAINPVGAGGNQPQHF.

This clone has a handful of counts. The V and J genes are TRBV5-4 and TRBJ1-6; TRBD1 agrees at 9 bases. V trimming: 1 base; J trimming: 8 bases; junction bases outside the gene matches: 7. The CDR3 is made up of 16 amino acids. Germline V gene lookup returns CDR1 SGHNT and CDR2 YYREEE (reference sequence). The CDR3 region is CASSLSGTGSYSPLHF. CDR3 coding DNA: TGTGCCAGCAGCTTGTCTGGGACAGGGTCTTATTCACCCCTCCACTTT.

This clone was counted a single time. The rearrangement joins TRBV3-1 (or the pseudogene TRBV3-2) to TRBJ2-7; TRBD1 matches at 7 bases. Losses at the gene ends were 2 bases for V and 4 bases for J; bases not matched to a gene: 8. The CDR3 runs 15 residues. Germline lookup yields CDR1 LGHDT and CDR2 YNNKEL (reference sequence). CDR3 amino acids: CASSQPGTVMYEQYF. The CDR3, as DNA: TGTGCCAGCAGCCAACCCGGGACAGTCATGTACGAGCAGTACTTC.

V is TRBV5-1 and J is TRBJ1-6; D is uncertain. V dropped 2 bases and J dropped 5 bases, with 5 bases sitting between them. This CDR3 has 13 amino acids. Germline CDR1 SGHRS, CDR2 YFSETQ. Written as DNA, the CDR3 is TGCGCCAGCAGCTTACAAGATAATTCACCCCTCCACTTT. This gives the protein CASSLQDNSPLHF.

The chain has TRBV19 and TRBJ1-1; D gene unclear. The V gene's germline CDR1 is LNHDA and CDR2 SQIVND (reference sequence). The CDR3 length is 15 residues. The germline V and J ends were trimmed by 3 bases and 4 bases, with 15 bases remaining between them. The CDR3 region has the DNA TGTGCCAGTAGTATCCCCCGTTCCCGAGGCACTGAAGCTTTCTTT. It encodes CASSIPRSRGTEAFF.

DNA of the CDR3: TGTGCCAGCAGCCCAGGACAGCCCAGAACTAATGAAAAACTGTTTTTT. As protein: CASSPGQPRTNEKLFF. The chain recombines TRBV5-6 with TRBJ1-4; tentatively, D is TRBD1 (6 bases). Germline CDR1 SGHDT, CDR2 YYEEEE. V was trimmed by 4 bases and J by 1 base, leaving 14 bases between them. The CDR3 consists of 16 residues.

The chain couples TRBV11-2 to TRBJ2-3, with TRBD2 as a possible D gene (5 bases). The CDR3 runs 14 residues. Germline lookup yields CDR1 SGHAT and CDR2 FQNNGV. Deletions cut 4 bases from V and 0 bases from J, with 8 bases between. The CDR3 sequence is CASSSRTSTDTQYF. For the CDR3, the DNA is TGTGCCAGCAGCTCCAGGACTAGCACAGATACGCAGTATTTT.

The V call is TRBV7-2, the J call TRBJ1-1; D is possibly TRBD1 (5 bases). The CDR3 runs to 14 residues. The germline V gene encodes CDR1 SGHTA and CDR2 FQGNSA. V gave up 5 bases and J gave up 7 bases, with 17 bases separating them. The CDR3 reads CASSQSGGSDEAFF. The CDR3 DNA is TGTGCCAGCAGCCAGAGCGGGGGGTCGGATGAAGCTTTCTTT.

The genes are TRBV20-1 and TRBJ2-1; tentative D call: TRBD1 (6 bases). There are 14 residues in the CDR3. V was clipped by 3 bases and J by 1 base, with 10 bases between them. Germline V gives CDR1 DFQATT, CDR2 SNEGSKA (reference sequence). CDR3 nucleotides: TGCAGTGCTAGTCTCAGGGGTTCCTACAATGAGCAGTTCTTC. It translates to CSASLRGSYNEQFF.